This TCR beta chain stems from a study of response to subunit inactivated influenza vaccine. Regarding the study as a whole: New T cells are recruited in small numbers by each seasonal influenza vaccination, according to the authors' suggestion.

TCRdb itself ran the RT-PCR reads through MiXCR, one entry per CDR3 protein. The sample holds around 580,000 distinct CDR3 sequences, approximately 14% seen once. On this clonotype itself: Its antigen remains unidentified.

V dropped 4 bases and J dropped 4 bases, with 7 bases sitting between them. This CDR3 has 13 amino acids. Germline assignment: CDR1 SEHNR and CDR2 FQNEAQ (reference sequence). The specimen was PBMCs from blood, collected about 13 days after vaccination. The sequence was obtained from a man aged 50-59 years who received an inactivated influenza vaccine. V usage is TRBV7-9 and J usage is TRBJ2-2; D gene ambiguous. CDR3 coding DNA: TGTGCCAGCAGCTCGTGGGTCACCGGGGAGCTGTTTTTT. Encoded protein: CASSSWVTGELFF.